These T cell receptor beta chains were read from a single sample in a study of molecular identifiers for immune sequencing clone quantification. TCRdb redid the calling of the PCR reads with MiXCR, one entry per CDR3 protein. Of about 640,000 distinct CDR3 sequences listed, about 20% are singletons. Source material: naive CD8+ T cells from blood, with Jurkat cell RNA spiked in. The receptors stem from a human donor in good health. Some libraries in this study had Jurkat cell RNA spiked in. CDR3s leave out the opening cysteine and the closing phenylalanine or tryptophan. A row's size may be missing; if present it is once, few, many or a size class.

many TRBJ2-1 TRBV7-9 ASSLEVDEQF
many TRBJ2-3 TRBV9 ASSVDTGAPAPDTQY
few TRBJ1-1 TRBV29-1 SVELGQGFEAF
. TRBJ2-7 TRBV5-6 ASTRGPIDYEQY
many TRBJ2-1 TRBV6-6 ASSPYPQEQF
many TRBJ2-3 TRBV5-1 ASSPDGGTDTQY
few TRBJ2-7 TRBV12-3/TRBV12-4 ASSTYSYEQY
few TRBJ2-1 TRBV20-1 SARPQNYDEQF
many TRBJ2-5 TRBV6-2/TRBV6-3 ASLTPGTETQY
few TRBJ2-5 TRBV12-3/TRBV12-4 ASSESVYQETQY
. TRBJ2-2 TRBV5-4 AIRGANTGELF
. TRBJ2-7 TRBV14 ASSLTVIYEQY
many TRBJ2-1 TRBV2 ASSEETSAEFEQF
many TRBJ1-2 TRBV4-3 ASSQSQEDLINYGYT
many TRBJ2-7 TRBV11-2 ASSLGAGATYEQY
many TRBJ2-7 TRBV20-1 SAAGLTRTSGRLSEQY
many TRBJ2-2 TRBV5-6 ASSLELFGELF
few TRBJ2-1 TRBV5-1 ASSDTGTPEF
few TRBJ2-7 TRBV27 ASSLSIQGASYEQY
. TRBJ1-5 TRBV2 ASSLNTGALSNQPQH
many TRBJ2-3 TRBV6-1 ASRERLAGGPSDTQY
many TRBJ2-1 TRBV29-1 SVQPPFSGEQF
. TRBJ1-2 TRBV6-2/TRBV6-3 ASSPGTERNYGYT
. TRBJ2-1 TRBV27 ASSLSAGGGSYNEQF
many TRBJ2-7 TRBV5-6 ASSLVGDSPEQY
few TRBJ2-7 TRBV4-2 ASSQDQGPGTGGHEQY
few TRBJ2-6 TRBV7-8 ASRHVGGTGANVLT
. TRBJ2-7 TRBV7-6 ASSQGHLTYEQY
many TRBJ2-1 TRBV27 ASRKWGSYNEQF
many TRBJ2-7 TRBV4-2 ASSQDPGSSSYEQY
few TRBJ1-1 TRBV7-9 ASSLAGVTEAF
many TRBJ2-7 TRBV7-2 ASSFYGGGGYEQY
many TRBJ2-7 TRBV6-5 ASSTQGANEQY
many TRBJ1-4 TRBV28 ASSFTDDDVNEKLF
many TRBJ2-7 TRBV28 ASSPQWGFGYEQY
. TRBJ2-7 TRBV4-1 ASSHPGEAYERY
many TRBJ2-3 TRBV7-6 ASSEQGGTQY
many TRBJ2-7 TRBV20-1 SAPPIAGYEQY
. TRBJ2-7 TRBV20-1 SARDGTLTYEQY
many TRBJ2-7 TRBV14 ASSQGPPGTILYEQY
many TRBJ2-7 TRBV12-3/TRBV12-4 ASSSDRNSYEQY
. TRBJ1-2 TRBV12-5 ASGLEGQTHYGYT
many TRBJ2-1 TRBV20-1 SARDGRSQF
many TRBJ2-1 TRBV7-2 ASSLGVEGNEQF
. TRBJ2-7 TRBV4-3 ASSQDHRQEGGEQY
few TRBJ2-1 TRBV4-1 ASSPGQGVGSEQF